Listed below are T cell receptor beta chains from one sample, sequenced in a study of patients and donors after allogeneic stem cell transplantation. TCRdb reprocessed the RT-PCR reads with MiXCR, giving one entry per CDR3 protein. The sample contains roughly 200,000 distinct CDR3 sequences, around two fifths of which appear only once. The source material was blood, either unsorted or a sorted T cell fraction (not recorded which). These receptors came from a human donor who was either an allogeneic HSCT recipient or a stem cell or donor lymphocyte infusion donor (not recorded which). It is not recorded whose cells these are; they may come from a transplant donor. The CDR3 runs from the conserved cysteine through the conserved F or W. Each record gives: V gene, J gene, D gene, clone size, CDR3 protein, CDR3 DNA. A D gene is named only where the DNA matches it firmly. Clone size is shown for a subset of rows, as once, few, many or a class of expanded clone.

V: TRBV20-1
J: TRBJ1-4
D: NA
size: NA
CDR3: CSARDRRTHEKLFF
DNA: TGCAGTGCTAGAGATAGGAGGACACATGAAAAACTGTTTTTT

V: TRBV12-3/TRBV12-4
J: TRBJ1-2
D: TRBD1
size: few
CDR3: CASSFGTVNYGYTF
DNA: TGTGCCAGCAGTTTCGGGACAGTTAACTATGGCTACACCTTC

V: TRBV3-1
J: TRBJ1-1
D: NA
size: NA
CDR3: CASRIAGNGVNTEAFF
DNA: TGTGCCAGCAGAATTGCGGGCAACGGAGTGAACACTGAAGCTTTCTTT

V: TRBV28
J: TRBJ2-7
D: TRBD2
size: NA
CDR3: CASSYLAEKSSYEQYF
DNA: TGTGCCAGCAGTTACCTAGCGGAAAAGAGCTCCTACGAGCAGTACTTC

V: TRBV30
J: TRBJ1-1
D: NA
size: NA
CDR3: CARRVDTEAFF
DNA: TGTGCCCGCAGGGTGGACACTGAAGCTTTCTTT

V: TRBV7-3
J: TRBJ2-1
D: NA
size: NA
CDR3: CASSLSRESYNEQFF
DNA: TGTGCCAGCAGCTTATCGAGGGAGTCCTACAATGAGCAGTTCTTC

V: TRBV6-1
J: TRBJ2-1
D: NA
size: NA
CDR3: CASRAQGGYNEQFF
DNA: TGTGCCAGCAGGGCACAAGGGGGTTACAATGAGCAGTTCTTC

V: TRBV2
J: TRBJ1-1
D: NA
size: NA
CDR3: CASRAYGAQNTEAFF
DNA: TGTGCCAGCAGGGCGTACGGGGCGCAGAACACTGAAGCTTTCTTT

V: TRBV3-1
J: TRBJ1-6
D: NA
size: NA
CDR3: CASSLRAGRYNSPLHF
DNA: TGTGCCAGCAGCCTGCGGGCGGGACGGTATAATTCACCCCTCCACTTT

V: TRBV7-9
J: TRBJ1-1
D: NA
size: few
CDR3: CASSPSGHPMNTEAFF
DNA: TGTGCCAGCAGCCCCTCGGGACACCCAATGAACACTGAAGCTTTCTTT

V: TRBV28
J: TRBJ1-5
D: NA
size: few
CDR3: CASSLLDTNQPQHF
DNA: TGTGCCAGCAGTTTATTGGATACCAATCAGCCCCAGCATTTT

V: TRBV6-5
J: TRBJ2-3
D: TRBD1
size: few
CDR3: CASSRQGPQPDTQYF
DNA: TGTGCCAGCAGTCGACAGGGGCCGCAACCAGATACGCAGTATTTT

V: TRBV7-6
J: TRBJ1-1
D: NA
size: NA
CDR3: CASSLAERTEAFF
DNA: TGTGCCAGCAGCTTAGCAGAACGGACTGAAGCTTTCTTT

V: TRBV20-1
J: TRBJ2-7
D: NA
size: NA
CDR3: CSARQDYSRQYF
DNA: TGCAGTGCCAGACAGGATTATTCACGGCAGTACTTC

V: TRBV12-3/TRBV12-4
J: TRBJ2-3
D: TRBD2
size: NA
CDR3: CASRLAGGKRDTQYF
DNA: TGTGCCAGCCGACTAGCGGGGGGGAAACGGGATACGCAGTATTTT

V: TRBV18
J: TRBJ2-3
D: TRBD2
size: NA
CDR3: CASSPRTGRVADTQYF
DNA: TGTGCCAGCTCACCACGCACGGGGAGGGTAGCAGATACGCAGTATTTT

V: TRBV12-3/TRBV12-4
J: TRBJ1-1
D: NA
size: once
CDR3: CASSLTDEAFF
DNA: TGTGCCAGCAGTTTAACAGATGAAGCTTTCTTT

V: TRBV12-3/TRBV12-4
J: TRBJ1-5
D: NA
size: NA
CDR3: CASIQGGGNQPQHF
DNA: TGTGCCAGCATCCAAGGTGGGGGAAATCAGCCCCAGCATTTT

V: TRBV24-1
J: TRBJ2-3
D: NA
size: few
CDR3: CATSDLRDTQYF
DNA: TGTGCCACCAGTGATTTAAGGGATACGCAGTATTTT

V: TRBV4-1
J: TRBJ2-7
D: TRBD1
size: few
CDR3: CASSQDGTGPFYEQYF
DNA: TGCGCCAGCAGCCAAGACGGGACAGGGCCTTTCTACGAGCAGTACTTC

V: TRBV6-1
J: TRBJ1-2
D: NA
size: few
CDR3: CASSLRDGGRYGYTF
DNA: TGTGCCAGCAGTTTAAGGGACGGAGGCCGCTATGGCTACACCTTC

V: TRBV6-5
J: TRBJ1-2
D: TRBD1
size: NA
CDR3: CASSYRDRIYGYTF
DNA: TGTGCCAGCAGTTATCGGGACAGGATCTATGGCTACACCTTC

V: TRBV6-1
J: TRBJ1-3
D: NA
size: few
CDR3: CASSVLRTTGGNTIYF
DNA: TGTGCCAGCAGTGTCCTAAGAACGACGGGGGGAAACACCATATATTTT

V: TRBV27
J: TRBJ2-7
D: TRBD1
size: once
CDR3: CASRHGTGRTYEQYF
DNA: TGTGCCAGCAGGCACGGGACAGGGCGAACCTACGAGCAGTACTTC

V: TRBV15
J: TRBJ2-7
D: NA
size: NA
CDR3: CATSRGLIYEQYF
DNA: TGTGCCACCAGCAGGGGACTGATCTACGAGCAGTACTTC

V: TRBV7-2
J: TRBJ1-2
D: NA
size: many
CDR3: CASSLVGGDGYTF
DNA: TGTGCCAGCAGCTTAGTGGGCGGCGATGGCTACACCTTC

V: TRBV4-1
J: TRBJ2-7
D: NA
size: NA
CDR3: CASSQEQGYEQYF
DNA: TGCGCCAGCAGCCAAGAGCAGGGATACGAGCAGTACTTC

V: TRBV6-6
J: TRBJ2-3
D: NA
size: once
CDR3: CASWAGNTDTQYF
DNA: TGTGCCAGCTGGGCGGGGAACACAGATACGCAGTATTTT

V: TRBV20-1
J: TRBJ1-1
D: TRBD1
size: NA
CDR3: CSATEDRGNTEAFF
DNA: TGCAGTGCTACGGAGGACAGGGGGAACACTGAAGCTTTCTTT

V: TRBV28
J: TRBJ1-5
D: NA
size: NA
CDR3: CASSFWGGGNQPQHF
DNA: TGTGCCAGCAGTTTTTGGGGAGGGGGCAATCAGCCCCAGCATTTT

V: TRBV24-1
J: TRBJ1-5
D: NA
size: few
CDR3: CATSAELHQPQHF
DNA: TGTGCCACCAGTGCGGAATTACATCAGCCCCAGCATTTT

V: TRBV12-3/TRBV12-4
J: TRBJ1-5
D: NA
size: NA
CDR3: CASSLGIQPQHF
DNA: TGTGCCAGCAGTTTGGGGATTCAGCCCCAGCATTTT

V: TRBV9
J: TRBJ1-5
D: TRBD1
size: NA
CDR3: CASSSTDRANQPQHF
DNA: TGTGCCAGCAGCAGTACGGACAGGGCCAATCAGCCCCAGCATTTT

V: TRBV20-1
J: TRBJ2-3
D: TRBD2
size: NA
CDR3: CSAPTSGGSTDTQYF
DNA: TGCAGTGCTCCAACTAGCGGGGGATCAACAGATACGCAGTATTTT

V: TRBV28
J: TRBJ2-6
D: NA
size: NA
CDR3: CASSLTTGPSGANVLTF
DNA: TGTGCCAGCAGCCTGACCACGGGGCCCTCTGGGGCCAACGTCCTGACTTTC

V: TRBV12-3/TRBV12-4
J: TRBJ1-1
D: TRBD1
size: NA
CDR3: CASSLQGDLNTESFF
DNA: TGTGCCAGCAGCCTACAGGGGGACCTTAACACTGAATCTTTCTTT

V: TRBV5-1
J: TRBJ2-7
D: NA
size: NA
CDR3: CASSQQGYEQYF
DNA: TGTGCCAGCAGCCAACAGGGTTACGAGCAGTACTTC

V: TRBV28
J: TRBJ1-1
D: NA
size: few
CDR3: CASSFHGGMNTEAFF
DNA: TGTGCCAGCAGTTTCCATGGGGGAATGAACACTGAAGCTTTCTTT

V: TRBV15
J: TRBJ2-5
D: TRBD1
size: NA
CDR3: CATRTGEETQYF
DNA: TGTGCCACAAGGACAGGGGAAGAGACCCAGTACTTC

V: TRBV5-1
J: TRBJ1-1
D: NA
size: NA
CDR3: CASSPAGGLNTEAFF
DNA: TGCGCCAGCAGCCCCGCGGGGGGTCTGAACACTGAAGCTTTCTTT

V: TRBV20-1
J: TRBJ1-2
D: NA
size: NA
CDR3: CSARDPRSYGYTF
DNA: TGCAGTGCTAGAGATCCCAGGAGCTATGGCTACACCTTC

V: TRBV12-3/TRBV12-4
J: TRBJ2-1
D: NA
size: NA
CDR3: CASSLVGKQFF
DNA: TGTGCCAGCAGTTTAGTGGGGAAGCAGTTCTTC

V: TRBV20-1
J: TRBJ1-4
D: NA
size: few
CDR3: CSARGSRGRTEKLFF
DNA: TGCAGTGCTAGAGGATCGAGGGGACGTACCGAAAAACTGTTTTTT

V: TRBV7-3
J: TRBJ2-3
D: TRBD1
size: NA
CDR3: CASSFGQGQWTQYF
DNA: TGTGCCAGCAGCTTTGGACAGGGTCAGTGGACGCAGTATTTT

V: TRBV28
J: TRBJ1-4
D: NA
size: NA
CDR3: CASSLGRGRKLFF
DNA: TGTGCCAGCAGTTTAGGTCGGGGGCGAAAACTGTTTTTT

V: TRBV18
J: TRBJ1-5
D: NA
size: NA
CDR3: CASSLPDQPQHF
DNA: TGTGCCAGCTCCCTCCCGGATCAGCCCCAGCATTTT

V: TRBV4-3
J: TRBJ2-4
D: NA
size: few
CDR3: CASSQVRNTQIAKNIQYF
DNA: TGCGCCAGCAGCCAAGTGAGGAACACCCAGATAGCCAAAAACATTCAGTACTTC

V: TRBV12-3/TRBV12-4
J: TRBJ1-3
D: NA
size: few
CDR3: CASGRSSGNTIYF
DNA: TGTGCCAGCGGGAGAAGCTCTGGAAACACCATATATTTT

V: TRBV5-1
J: TRBJ1-5
D: NA
size: NA
CDR3: CASSLQGKGNQPQHF
DNA: TGCGCCAGCAGCTTGCAGGGCAAGGGCAATCAGCCCCAGCATTTT

V: TRBV3-1
J: TRBJ2-7
D: TRBD1
size: NA
CDR3: CASSPTTGGKYEQYF
DNA: TGTGCCAGCAGCCCGACGACAGGGGGAAAATACGAGCAGTACTTC

V: TRBV15
J: TRBJ2-1
D: TRBD1
size: NA
CDR3: CATSRSGTGGYNEQFF
DNA: TGTGCCACCAGCAGATCCGGTACAGGGGGGTACAATGAGCAGTTCTTC

V: TRBV12-3/TRBV12-4
J: TRBJ2-2
D: NA
size: NA
CDR3: CASTSTSSVGELFF
DNA: TGTGCCAGCACCAGCACTAGTTCGGTCGGGGAGCTGTTTTTT